These 17 T cell receptor beta chains originate from one sample sequenced in a study of T cell responses to AZD1222 COVID-19 vaccine. Clones were sequenced by immunoSEQ multiplex PCR, and TCRdb holds only the in-frame ones, with some missing. The sample consists of over 100,000 clones, 85% to 95% of them appearing once. The sequenced sample was peripheral blood, obtained on day 0 of AZD1222 vaccination. These receptors were taken from an adult in good health.

J is TRBJ2-1 and V is TRBV5-4; TRBD1 agrees at 7 bases. Unmatched junction bases numbered 15, after V lost 6 bases and J lost 9 bases. The CDR3 contains 15 residues. Germline V lookup: CDR1 SGHNT, CDR2 YYREEE (reference sequence). CDR3 DNA: TGTGCCAGCATGGGTAGGGCAGGGGGTTCTACTGAGCAGTTCTTC. This translates into CASMGRAGGSTEQFF.

This clone was seen just once. V usage is TRBV11-2 and J usage is TRBJ2-7; TRBD1 agrees at 7 bases. CDR3 size: 14 residues. The trim removed 5 bases at V and 3 bases at J, leaving 7 bases unmatched. Per germline, CDR1 SGHAT and CDR2 FQNNGV. CDR3 region: CASSPGQWGYEQYF. CDR3 nucleotides: TGTGCCAGCAGCCCGGGACAGTGGGGCTACGAGCAGTACTTC. Variable domain in full (rest from reference TRBV11-2 and TRBJ2-7): EAGVAQSPRYKIIEKRQSVAFWCNPISGHATLYWYQQILGQGPKLLIQFQNNGVVDDSQLPKDRFSAERLKGVDSTLKIQPAKLEDSAVYLCASSPGQWGYEQYFGPGTRLTVT.

The gene calls are TRBV5-4 and TRBJ2-3, with D perhaps TRBD2 (6 bases). This CDR3 has 15 amino acids. Deletions cut 1 base from V and 10 bases from J, with 19 bases between. The germline CDR1 and CDR2 sequences are SGHNT and YYREEE (reference sequence). DNA for the CDR3: TGTGCCAGCAGCTTGAATTGGGGAGGTACTAATGCGCAGTATTTT. It yields the protein CASSLNWGGTNAQYF.

This clone was found once. V and J are TRBV30 and TRBJ1-2; the D gene is possibly TRBD1 (5 bases). The CDR3 extends over 12 amino acids. The V and J ends lost 0 bases and 8 bases respectively, with 10 bases between them. Germline V lookup: CDR1 GTSNPN, CDR2 SVGIG (reference sequence). In nucleotides, the CDR3 is TGTGCCTGGAGTGTATTGGGGGGAGGCTACACCTTC. It is translated as CAWSVLGGGYTF.

The chain combines TRBV4-2 with TRBJ1-1, with D possibly being TRBD1 (5 bases). The CDR3 sequence is 14 residues long. Germline loops: CDR1 LGHNA, CDR2 YNFKEQ. With 0 bases removed from V and 3 bases from J, the gap between germline ends came to 8 bases. The CDR3 nucleotides are TGTGCCAGCAGCCAAGATCCCAGGGACACTGAAGCTTTCTTT. This encodes CASSQDPRDTEAFF.

The chain recombines TRBV19 with TRBJ1-1; D is ambiguous. The CDR3 extends over 15 amino acids. The germline CDR1 and CDR2 sequences are LNHDA and SQIVND (reference sequence). Trimming left V 3 bases short and J 0 bases short, with 11 bases between. Written as DNA, the CDR3 is TGTGCCAGTAGTATTTCCCGACATATGAACACTGAAGCTTTCTTT. This sequence encodes CASSISRHMNTEAFF. Together with reference TRBV19 and TRBJ1-1, the CDR3 gives the full variable domain: DGGITQSPKYLFRKEGQNVTLSCEQNLNHDAMYWYRQDPGQGLRLIYYSQIVNDFQKGDIAEGYSVSREKKESFPLTVTSAQKNPTAFYLCASSISRHMNTEAFFGQGTRLTVV.

This clone was seen only once. This chain joins TRBV18 and TRBJ2-3; D may be TRBD1 or TRBD2 (5 bases each). The CDR3 loop spans 15 amino acids. Trimming shortened V by 3 bases and J by 1 base, and 11 bases separated the two germline ends. The germline gives CDR1 KGHSH, CDR2 LQKENI. CDR3 DNA: TGTGCCAGCTCACCCTCGGGGACGGGCACAGATACGCAGTATTTT. Its protein is CASSPSGTGTDTQYF.

V is TRBV9 and J is TRBJ2-3; weak D call: TRBD2 (5 bases). The CDR3 spans 16 residues. Germline lookup yields CDR1 SGDLS and CDR2 YYNGEE. The V end was cut by 5 bases, the J end by 2 bases, with 18 bases between. Here the CDR3 reads CASSYTTRSVTDTQYF. The CDR3 DNA sequence: TGTGCCAGCAGTTATACTACTAGATCGGTCACAGATACGCAGTATTTT.

The J gene is TRBJ1-3, the V gene TRBV5-1; D uncertain. V shed 1 base and J shed 0 bases, with 11 bases lying between them. CDR3 length: 16 amino acids. Per the germline V gene, CDR1 is SGHRS and CDR2 is YFSETQ. The CDR3 is CASSLWASSSGNTIYF. The CDR3 DNA reads TGCGCCAGCAGCTTGTGGGCCAGCTCCTCTGGAAACACCATATATTTT.

The chain joins TRBV7-2 to TRBJ2-7, with 7 bases fitting TRBD2. The CDR3 totals 15 residues. Unmatched junction bases numbered 8, after V lost 5 bases and J lost 1 base. The germline V gene has CDR1 SGHTA and CDR2 FQGNSA. Here the CDR3 DNA reads TGTGCCAGCAGCCCGAGGGCTAGCGGATCCTACGAGCAGTACTTC. This encodes CASSPRASGSYEQYF.

This clone has a single count. The CDR3 loop reads CASSLDPTSSYNEQFF. DNA of the CDR3: TGTGCCAGCAGCCTAGACCCCACTTCATCCTACAATGAGCAGTTCTTC. This rearrangement joins TRBV5-4 to TRBJ2-1; D not certain. CDR1 SGHNT and CDR2 YYREEE come from the germline V gene (reference sequence). V shed 4 bases and J shed 1 base, with 15 bases lying between them. The CDR3 consists of 16 residues. The full variable domain, in which reference TRBV5-4 and TRBJ2-1 provide the parts outside the CDR3, is ETGVTQSPTHLIKTRGQQVTLRCSSQSGHNTVSWYQQALGQGPQFIFQYYREEENGRGNFPPRFSGLQFPNYSSELNVNALELDDSALYLCASSLDPTSSYNEQFFGPGTRLTVL.

The CDR3 spells CASSLDGLRTDTQYF. DNA of the CDR3: TGCGCCAGCAGCTTGGACGGTCTGCGCACAGATACGCAGTATTTT. The chain links TRBV5-1 to TRBJ2-3; D is unclear. The CDR3 runs to 15 residues. V dropped 0 bases and J dropped 1 base, with 9 bases sitting between them. Per the germline V gene, CDR1 is SGHRS and CDR2 is YFSETQ. The complete variable domain, with remaining parts taken from reference TRBV5-1 and TRBJ2-3, reads KAGVTQTPRYLIKTRGQQVTLSCSPISGHRSVSWYQQTPGQGLQFLFEYFSETQRNKGNFPGRFSGRQFSNSRSEMNVSTLELGDSALYLCASSLDGLRTDTQYFGPGTRLTVL.

The chain carries TRBV11-3 and TRBJ1-2; 8 bases are shared with TRBD1. CDR3 size: 14 residues. V gave up 5 bases and J gave up 5 bases; unmatched junction bases: 7. The V gene's germline CDR1 is SGHNT and CDR2 YENEEA. CDR3 DNA sequence: TGTGCCAGCAGCCCGGACAGGGAGGGGTATGGCTACACCTTC. Residues: CASSPDREGYGYTF.

The chain recombines TRBV6-5 with TRBJ1-1; TRBD1 matches at 7 bases. The CDR3 totals 15 residues. J lost 4 bases, V lost 2 bases, and 7 bases had no gene match. Germline loops: CDR1 MNHEY, CDR2 SVGAGI. The chain's CDR3 is CASSYTSGGRTEAFF. The CDR3 DNA is TGTGCCAGCAGTTACACTTCAGGGGGACGCACTGAAGCTTTCTTT.

This chain connects TRBV4-3 to TRBJ2-7, with 9 bases aligning to TRBD1. Per germline, CDR1 LGHNA and CDR2 YSLEER. There are 15 residues in the CDR3. The V and J ends lost 0 bases and 6 bases, in that order; junction bases with no gene match: 6. The CDR3 here is CASSQDAGTGSEQYF. CDR3 nucleotides: TGCGCCAGCAGCCAAGATGCTGGGACAGGGAGCGAGCAGTACTTC.

A remark on this clone: In the same sample, other DNA sequences code for this CDR3. The J gene is TRBJ2-7, the V gene TRBV11-3; perhaps TRBD2 as D (6 bases). V dropped 2 bases and J dropped 5 bases, with 16 bases sitting between them. This CDR3 is built from 15 residues. Per the germline V gene, CDR1 is SGHNT and CDR2 is YENEEA. CDR3 sequence reads: CASSLRGTGGNEQYF. CDR3 sequence (DNA): TGTGCCAGCAGCTTACGGGGGACTGGGGGAAACGAGCAGTACTTC.

The genes are TRBV3-1 (or the pseudogene TRBV3-2) and TRBJ2-5; 16 nucleotides line up with TRBD2. V trimming: 8 bases; J trimming: 5 bases; junction bases outside the gene matches: 8. The CDR3 spans 16 residues. Per the germline V gene, CDR1 is LGHDT and CDR2 is YNNKEL (reference sequence). The CDR3 coding sequence is TGTGCCAGCTCCGGGACTAGCGGGAGGGCCTGGGAGACCCAGTACTTC. It codes for CASSGTSGRAWETQYF.